This TCR beta chain is from a study of blood T cell repertoires in COVID-19. Study as a whole: Donors in the United States, Italy and Spain gave samples during acute or convalescent COVID-19.

There are 16 residues in the CDR3. V trimming: 6 bases; J trimming: 7 bases; junction bases outside the gene matches: 9. Germline V gene lookup returns CDR1 ENHRY and CDR2 SYGVKD. Assay used: immunoSEQ multiplex PCR; TCRdb lists only in-frame clones, some missing. Altogether over 200,000 clones are present, 80% to 90% being singletons, with the ten largest covering 2.7%. The source of this sequence is a man younger than 40 with COVID-19, enrolled during active disease. The V gene is TRBV10-3, the J gene TRBJ2-3; TRBD2 aligns across 14 bases. Sequenced: peripheral blood. CDR3 DNA: TGTGCCATCAGCCCGACTAGCGGGAGGGCCGGGAATACGCAGTATTTT. Amino acids: CAISPTSGRAGNTQYF.